The source of this T cell receptor beta chain is a study of shared clonotypes between healthy human individuals. Broader study findings: Generation probability values for non-shared clonotypes were lower than those for clonotypes shared by all four donors. The sharing of about 5.3% of naive CD4 clonotypes was seen across a few donors.

The assay was immunoSEQ multiplex PCR, and TCRdb's table has in-frame clones only and misses some. Here the sample spans 2,500,000 or so clones, around nine tenths being singletons. The CDR3 sequence is 15 residues long. V was trimmed by 6 bases and J by 3 bases, leaving 15 bases between them. Germline CDR1 is KGHSH and CDR2 is LQKENI. Turning to this clone: No antigen is known for it.

The chain couples TRBV18 to TRBJ2-1; perhaps D is TRBD1 or TRBD2 (5 bases each). The TCR comes from a man younger than 35 in good health. Sample: naive CD4+ T cells sorted from blood. Subset in this sample: CD45RA+ positively selected. CDR3 sequence (DNA): TGTGCCAGCTCTCAGGGACCCTACTACTACAATGAGCAGTTCTTC. Translated: CASSQGPYYYNEQFF.